This passage covers 11 T cell receptor beta chains from one sample sequenced in a study of siplizumab effects on memory and regulatory T cells. This table comes from immunoSEQ multiplex PCR, and its TCRdb copy is limited to in-frame clones, with some not included. The table lists approximately 58,000 clones, just over 90% of them singletons. Sequences were obtained from CD8+ T cells sorted from blood. All receptors come from a human donor in good health.

The rearrangement uses TRBV7-9 and TRBJ2-5; D might be TRBD1 (6 bases). V was trimmed by 5 bases and J by 1 base, leaving 14 bases between them. This CDR3 is built from 15 residues. The germline V gene has CDR1 SEHNR and CDR2 FQNEAQ (reference sequence). The CDR3 nucleotides read TGTGCCAGCAGCCTAGGGGGAAACATCCAAGAGACCCAGTACTTC. Residues: CASSLGGNIQETQYF.

The chain has TRBV5-4 and TRBJ1-2; the D is unclear. The CDR3 has 12 amino acids. V lost 4 bases and J lost 4, with 8 bases in between. Germline V gene sequence: CDR1 SGHNT, CDR2 YYREEE (reference sequence). CDR3 nucleotide sequence: TGTGCCAGCAGCGCCCCGGCCTATGGCTACACCTTC. The encoded protein is CASSAPAYGYTF.

V is TRBV9 and J is TRBJ1-4; D remains ambiguous. The germline V and J ends were trimmed by 1 base and 0 bases, with 16 bases remaining between them. Germline assignment: CDR1 SGDLS and CDR2 YYNGEE. The CDR3 contains 18 residues. The CDR3 sequence is CASSVTGATLATNEKLFF. CDR3 sequence (DNA): TGTGCCAGCAGCGTAACGGGTGCAACACTGGCAACTAATGAAAAACTGTTTTTT.

The rearrangement uses TRBV5-6 and TRBJ2-7; 8 bases are a match to TRBD1. Trimming removed 0 bases from V and 5 bases from J; junction bases left unmatched: 4. This CDR3 has 14 amino acids. Germline CDR1 is SGHDT and CDR2 is YYEEEE. CDR3 DNA sequence: TGTGCCAGCAGCTTGGAGCCAGGGGGCCACGAGCAGTACTTC. Its protein product is CASSLEPGGHEQYF.

The J gene is TRBJ2-1, the V gene TRBV7-9; TRBD2 matches at 10 bases. V was pared by 5 bases and J by 0 bases, with 7 bases of the junction left unmatched. The CDR3 has 17 residues. Per germline, CDR1 SEHNR and CDR2 FQNEAQ (reference sequence). CDR3 sequence reads: CASSPLAGTSSYNEQFF. CDR3 nucleotide sequence: TGTGCCAGCAGCCCACTAGCGGGAACTTCCTCCTACAATGAGCAGTTCTTC.

The V call is TRBV6-1, the J call TRBJ2-7; a weak D match, TRBD2 (6 bases). This CDR3 contains 15 residues. Trimming left V 8 bases short and J 5 bases short, with 22 bases between. CDR1 MNHNS and CDR2 SASEGT come from the germline V gene. CDR3 sequence: CASGEPGRRQNEQYF. In DNA form, the CDR3 reads TGTGCCAGCGGGGAACCAGGGAGGCGTCAGAACGAGCAGTACTTC.

The chain couples TRBV5-1 to TRBJ2-2; D is possibly TRBD1 (6 bases). The germline V gene has CDR1 SGHRS and CDR2 YFSETQ. Trimming took off 1 base at V and 5 bases at J, with 15 bases between the two ends. The length of the CDR3 is 16 residues. The CDR3 sequence: CASSLQGRGGTGELFF. CDR3 in DNA: TGCGCCAGCAGCTTGCAAGGGAGAGGGGGAACCGGGGAGCTGTTTTTT.

The chain employs TRBV20-1 and TRBJ2-1; TRBD2 aligns across 7 bases. Per germline, CDR1 DFQATT and CDR2 SNEGSKA (reference sequence). CDR3 size: 11 residues. The junction had 7 bases not matched to a gene; V was cut back by 3 bases and J by 14 bases. CDR3 sequence (DNA): TGCAGTGCTAGTTTTGGGGGGGTAGAGTTCTTC. Translating it yields CSASFGGVEFF.

The chain carries TRBV19 and TRBJ2-1; D is perhaps TRBD2 (5 bases). The CDR3 runs 11 residues. Germline V CDR1 and CDR2: LNHDA, SQIVND (reference sequence). CDR3 DNA sequence: TGTACCACTAGGAGAGGTAATGAGCAGTTCTTC. This gives the protein CTTRRGNEQFF.

The chain employs TRBV5-1 and TRBJ2-2; 14 bases map to TRBD2. V gave up 3 bases and J gave up 1 base; unmatched junction bases: 2. Germline loops: CDR1 SGHRS, CDR2 YFSETQ. The CDR3 covers 17 residues. This chain's CDR3 is CASSYGLAGGNTGELFF. CDR3 sequence (DNA): TGCGCCAGCAGCTACGGACTAGCGGGAGGGAACACCGGGGAGCTGTTTTTT.

CDR3 coding DNA: TGTGCCAGCAGCCCCGAGGCTAGCGGGAGCGGAACAGATACGCAGTATTTT. Translated, it gives CASSPEASGSGTDTQYF. The chain combines TRBV28 with TRBJ2-3, with 10 nucleotides matching TRBD2. Germline V lookup: CDR1 MDHEN, CDR2 SYDVKM. V gave up 6 bases and J gave up 3 bases; unmatched junction bases: 12. This CDR3 is built from 17 residues. Full variable domain (rest looked up from reference TRBV28 and TRBJ2-3): DVKVTQSSRYLVKRTGEKVFLECVQDMDHENMFWYRQDPGLGLRLIYFSYDVKMKEKGDIPEGYSVSREKKERFSLILESASTNQTSMYLCASSPEASGSGTDTQYFGPGTRLTVL.